One and the same sample provided the 5 T cell receptor beta chains below, sequenced in a study of regulatory T cells in long-lasting Graves disease. Libraries of TCR beta came from iRepertoire HTBI primers plus Arm-PCR of CDR3 regions. TCRdb reanalysed the multiplex PCR reads using MiXCR and keeps one entry per CDR3 protein. The sample contains 650,000 to 700,000 distinct CDR3 sequences, 25% to 35% of which appear only once. Indicated time point: persistent/refractory GD, antithyroid drugs over 5 years with positive TRAb. PBMC-extracted RNA yielded the TCR library. Here the sequenced sample was peripheral blood mononuclear cells (PBMCs), taken when the disease was refractory, from a patient treated with antithyroid drugs. Receptors were obtained from a female donor with Graves disease.

This clonotype was observed a few times. The V and J genes are TRBV27 and TRBJ1-5; TRBD1 matches at 9 bases. The V and J ends lost 5 bases and 5 bases, in that order; junction bases with no gene match: 10. Germline assignment: CDR1 MNHEY and CDR2 SMNVEV (reference sequence). The CDR3 is 16 amino acids. CDR3 sequence: CASSGTGTGPYQPQHF. CDR3 sequence (DNA): TGTGCCAGCAGTGGTACCGGGACAGGGCCCTATCAGCCCCAGCATTTT.

V and J are TRBV10-1 and TRBJ1-2, with 9 bases aligning to TRBD1. This CDR3 has 16 residues. The V and J ends lost 0 bases and 6 bases, in that order; junction bases with no gene match: 8. CDR1 is WNHNN, CDR2 SYGVQD, per germline (reference sequence). The DNA of the CDR3 is TGCGCCAGCAGTGAGTCATTGGGACAGGGAATGGATGGCTACACCTTC. This gives the protein CASSESLGQGMDGYTF.

The chain uses TRBV5-1 and TRBJ1-2, with TRBD1 matching over 11 bases. The germline CDR1 and CDR2 sequences are SGHRS and YFSETQ. The V gene end was trimmed by 6 bases and the J gene end by 7 bases; junction bases not matched to a gene: 8. This CDR3 comprises 14 residues. The CDR3 bases are TGCGCCAGCAAGTTGGACAGGGGGCGGAGTGGCTACACCTTC. This translates into CASKLDRGRSGYTF.

The CDR3 DNA sequence: TGTGCTAGTGGTTTGACCCTCGCGGGGACTGGAAACACCATATATTTT. Translation: CASGLTLAGTGNTIYF. The chain couples TRBV12-5 to TRBJ1-3; D unclear. The V end was cut by 2 bases, the J end by 2 bases, with 13 bases between. The CDR3 spans 16 residues. Germline V gives CDR1 LGHNT, CDR2 FRNRAP.

This clonotype has ten or more counts. This sequence joins TRBV6-1 and TRBJ2-7; D gene ambiguous. The CDR3 is made up of 13 amino acids. CDR1 is MNHNS and CDR2 is SASEGT in the germline V gene. The ends were cut back, 6 bases at V and 6 bases at J, with 15 bases in the middle. CDR3 DNA sequence: TGTGCCAGCAGGGTGACTTGGGCCACCGAGCAGTACTTC. It yields the protein CASRVTWATEQYF.